These T cell receptor beta chains were read from a single sample in a study of post-analysis software for immune sequencing data. TCRdb re-derived calls from the PCR reads in MiXCR, one entry per CDR3 protein. This sample has roughly 410,000 distinct CDR3 sequences, with about a third found just once. The sequenced sample was blood. All receptors derive from a girl aged 5-17 years with multiple sclerosis. The CDR3 runs from the conserved cysteine through the conserved F or W. Fields, in order: CDR3 protein, CDR3 DNA, D gene, clone size, J gene, V gene. D genes are given only for firm matches. Expanded clones are given a class, and other clones once, few, many or no size at all.

CASSLDGSGETQFF,TGTGCCAGCAGCTTAGACGGTAGCGGGGAGACCCAGTTCTTC,TRBD2,.,TRBJ2-1,TRBV7-2
CASSRGQGVRYEQYF,TGCGCCAGCAGCAGGGGACAGGGGGTAAGGTACGAGCAGTACTTC,TRBD1,few,TRBJ2-7,TRBV5-1
CASSLVVVRLTDTQYF,TGTGCCAGCAGCTTGGTAGTAGTGAGACTCACAGATACGCAGTATTTT,.,.,TRBJ2-3,TRBV5-5
CASSFRGQGGEQFF,TGTGCCAGCAGTTTTCGAGGACAGGGGGGTGAGCAGTTCTTC,TRBD1,few,TRBJ2-1,TRBV12-3/TRBV12-4
CASSSQRDTQYF,TGTGCCAGCAGCTCCCAGAGGGATACGCAGTATTTT,.,few,TRBJ2-3,TRBV7-9
CASSFGTTTEAFF,TGTGCCAGCTCCTTCGGAACTACCACTGAAGCTTTCTTT,.,.,TRBJ1-1,TRBV11-3
CASSQGPGQRDGYYEQYF,TGTGCCAGCAGCCAGGGCCCGGGACAGCGAGACGGCTACTACGAGCAGTACTTC,TRBD1,.,TRBJ2-7,TRBV14
CASSLDRSSYNEQFF,TGTGCCAGCAGCCTAGACAGGAGCTCCTACAATGAGCAGTTCTTC,.,few,TRBJ2-1,TRBV7-2
CASSLKGLTNEKLFF,TGTGCCAGCAGCTTAAAGGGACTTACTAATGAAAAACTGTTTTTT,.,.,TRBJ1-4,TRBV7-9
CASREGNSPLHF,TGTGCCAGCAGGGAGGGTAATTCACCCCTCCACTTT,.,.,TRBJ1-6,TRBV6-5
CSARGTTDTWQYF,TGCAGTGCTAGGGGGACTACTGATACGTGGCAGTACTTC,TRBD2,once,TRBJ2-5,TRBV20-1
CSATLDGTYEQYF,TGCAGTGCTACACTAGACGGAACCTACGAGCAGTACTTC,.,few,TRBJ2-7,TRBV20-1
CSARVGGSYEQYF,TGCAGTGCTAGAGTTGGCGGATCCTACGAGCAGTACTTC,.,.,TRBJ2-7,TRBV20-1
CASSEPGADTQYF,TGTGCCAGCAGTGAACCCGGAGCGGATACGCAGTATTTT,.,few,TRBJ2-3,TRBV2
CASSYSRTPTYGYTF,TGTGCCAGCAGTTACTCGAGGACGCCAACTTATGGCTACACCTTC,.,few,TRBJ1-2,TRBV6-5
CASSSREKVSYEQYF,TGTGCCAGCAGTTCTCGGGAAAAAGTTTCCTACGAGCAGTACTTC,.,few,TRBJ2-7,TRBV28
CASSHPNGGDGYGYTF,TGCGCCAGCAGCCATCCGAACGGAGGGGACGGCTATGGCTACACCTTC,.,.,TRBJ1-2,TRBV4-1
CASSLPTSGLYEQYF,TGTGCCAGCAGCCTACCGACTAGCGGACTCTACGAGCAGTACTTC,TRBD2,few,TRBJ2-7,TRBV7-9
CATQESPLPPYEQYF,TGTGCCACCCAAGAGAGCCCCCTGCCCCCCTACGAGCAGTACTTC,.,.,TRBJ2-7,TRBV15
CASSLRTAGANTEAFF,TGCGCCAGCAGCCTGAGGACGGCGGGGGCGAACACTGAAGCTTTCTTT,.,.,TRBJ1-1,TRBV5-1
CASSLVQDYGYTF,TGTGCCAGCAGCTTAGTCCAGGACTATGGCTACACCTTC,.,.,TRBJ1-2,TRBV7-2
CASSLPRGFGGELFF,TGTGCCAGCAGTTTACCCAGGGGATTCGGCGGGGAGCTGTTTTTT,.,few,TRBJ2-2,TRBV28